The 30 T cell receptor beta chains below come from one sample, sequenced in a study of blood T cell repertoires in COVID-19. Profiled with immunoSEQ multiplex PCR; TCRdb holds only in-frame clones, not every one. This table holds some 400,000 clones, more than 80% found once. The sample taken for sequencing was PBMCs or T cells enriched from blood (not recorded which). The source is a man aged 25-45 years who had recovered from COVID-19.

The chain links TRBV12-3 or TRBV12-4 to TRBJ2-3; maybe TRBD2 (5 bases). This CDR3 is 13 amino acids long. V lost 3 bases and J lost 4, with 8 bases in between. CDR3 nucleotides: TGTGCCAGCAGTTTCGGGATCTCAGATACGCAGTATTTT. This encodes CASSFGISDTQYF.

The chain uses TRBV11-3 and TRBJ2-3; no reliable D call. The CDR3 length is 15 residues. Trimming took off 4 bases at V and 3 bases at J, with 14 bases between the two ends. From germline, CDR1 is SGHNT and CDR2 YENEEA. The CDR3: CASSSRSHSTDTQYF. The CDR3 coding sequence is TGTGCCAGCAGCTCTCGGTCTCACTCGACAGATACGCAGTATTTT.

The genes are TRBV28 and TRBJ1-1; 7 bases match TRBD1. This CDR3 has 14 amino acids. Germline lookup yields CDR1 MDHEN and CDR2 SYDVKM. Trimming removed 2 bases from V and 6 bases from J; junction bases left unmatched: 6. Here the CDR3 DNA reads TGTGCCAGCAGTTTACCGACAGGGTGGGCTGAAGCTTTCTTT. It is translated as CASSLPTGWAEAFF.

The rearrangement joins TRBV27 to TRBJ1-1; TRBD1 is a possible D gene (5 bases). The V and J ends lost 3 bases and 3 bases respectively, with 14 bases between them. This CDR3 has 15 amino acids. CDR1 is MNHEY, CDR2 SMNVEV, per germline (reference sequence). The CDR3 DNA follows: TGTGCCAGCAGTTTGTCAGGGCCAACTTACACTGAAGCTTTCTTT. Translated: CASSLSGPTYTEAFF.

The chain combines TRBV7-9 with TRBJ2-7; D is perhaps TRBD2 (6 bases). This CDR3 is built from 12 residues. The V and J ends lost 5 bases and 7 bases respectively, with 12 bases between them. Looked up from germline, CDR1 is SEHNR and CDR2 is FQNEAQ (reference sequence). This CDR3 is CASSGGNSEQYF. CDR3 nucleotides: TGTGCCAGCAGCGGAGGGAACTCAGAGCAGTACTTC.

The J gene is TRBJ2-3, the V gene TRBV28; TRBD1 matches at 9 bases. The ends lost 6 bases at V and 2 bases at J; junction bases unmatched: 12. Germline V gives CDR1 MDHEN, CDR2 SYDVKM. This CDR3 spans 17 amino acids. CDR3 amino acids: CASSVPPGTGFTDTQYF. The DNA of the CDR3 is TGTGCCAGCAGCGTACCTCCGGGGACAGGGTTCACAGATACGCAGTATTTT.

The V gene is TRBV11-2, the J gene TRBJ1-2; 8 positions match TRBD1. Looked up from germline, CDR1 is SGHAT and CDR2 is FQNNGV. V lost 5 bases, J lost 7 bases, and 9 bases stayed unmatched. The CDR3 contains 14 residues. In nucleotides, the CDR3 is TGTGCCAGCAGCCAAAACCAGGGGGCGGGTGGCTACACCTTC. It encodes CASSQNQGAGGYTF.

The chain joins TRBV7-9 to TRBJ2-7, with TRBD1 identical over 12 bases. CDR1 SEHNR and CDR2 FQNEAQ come from the germline V gene (reference sequence). The CDR3 is 13 residues long. V trimming: 5 bases; J trimming: 5 bases; junction bases outside the gene matches: 1. The CDR3 is CASSGTGGDEQYF. CDR3 DNA: TGTGCCAGCAGCGGGACAGGGGGCGACGAGCAGTACTTC.

The chain couples TRBV11-2 to TRBJ1-6; unclear D gene. V was trimmed by 0 bases and J by 9 bases, leaving 9 bases between them. The germline V gene encodes CDR1 SGHAT and CDR2 FQNNGV. The CDR3 contains 14 residues. CDR3 in amino acids: CASSLDGPVSPLHF. CDR3 sequence (DNA): TGTGCCAGCAGCTTAGATGGGCCAGTTTCACCCCTCCACTTT.

This rearrangement joins TRBV27 to TRBJ1-2, with TRBD1 matching 9 bases. There are 14 residues in the CDR3. Per germline, CDR1 MNHEY and CDR2 SMNVEV (reference sequence). V lost 6 bases and J lost 8; bases outside the gene matches: 10. The CDR3 DNA reads as TGTGCCAGCAGCGAATCCGGGACAGGGATCGGCTACACCTTC. It yields the protein CASSESGTGIGYTF.

The rearrangement joins TRBV5-1 to TRBJ2-3; a possible D gene is TRBD2 (6 bases). Per the germline V gene, CDR1 is SGHRS and CDR2 is YFSETQ. V was pared by 5 bases and J by 9 bases, with 22 bases between. The CDR3 contains 15 residues. CDR3 DNA sequence: TGCGCCAGCAGACGTGATCCGGGGGACTCTGAGACGCAGTATTTT. Amino acids: CASRRDPGDSETQYF.

This clone has a single count. The CDR3: CASSLQLTYEQYF. CDR3 nucleotides: TGTGCCAGCAGTTTACAGTTAACCTACGAGCAGTACTTC. The chain carries TRBV28 and TRBJ2-7; no firm D call. The length of the CDR3 is 13 residues. Trimming took off 2 bases at V and 2 bases at J, with 7 bases between the two ends. Germline lookup yields CDR1 MDHEN and CDR2 SYDVKM.

The rearrangement joins TRBV6-2 or TRBV6-3 to TRBJ2-3, with 12 bases that match TRBD2. Germline V lookup: CDR1 MNHEY, CDR2 SVGEGT. V lost 5 bases, J lost 3 bases, and 3 bases stayed unmatched. This CDR3 has 15 amino acids. The CDR3, as DNA: TGTGCCAGCAGTCCGACTAGCGGGAGAACAGATACGCAGTATTTT. Protein: CASSPTSGRTDTQYF.

The chain couples TRBV28 to TRBJ2-5; 8 nucleotides match TRBD1. Germline V CDR1 and CDR2: MDHEN, SYDVKM. This CDR3 is built from 15 residues. J was trimmed by 4 bases and V by 4 bases; bases with no gene match: 8. CDR3 nucleotide sequence: TGTGCCAGCAGTTGGACAGGGTATGTGAGAGAGACCCAGTACTTC. Translated, it gives CASSWTGYVRETQYF.

The chain recombines TRBV5-1 with TRBJ1-2, with D maybe TRBD1 (6 bases). The CDR3 length is 15 residues. Trimming left V 0 bases short and J 7 bases short, with 16 bases between. Germline lookup yields CDR1 SGHRS and CDR2 YFSETQ. The CDR3 sequence: CASSLATGSVGGYTF. CDR3 nucleotides: TGCGCCAGCAGCTTGGCCACAGGGTCGGTGGGTGGCTACACCTTC.

V is TRBV29-1 and J is TRBJ2-7; 10 bases match TRBD1. Trimming cost V 4 bases and J 1 base; bases outside gene matches: 4. The CDR3 runs to 14 residues. Germline loops: CDR1 SQVTM, CDR2 ANQGSEA. This CDR3 is CSVARTGGSYEQYF. The CDR3 bases are TGCAGCGTTGCTAGGACAGGGGGGTCCTACGAGCAGTACTTC.

The chain recombines TRBV27 with TRBJ2-7, with D maybe TRBD2 (6 bases). Between the trimmed V and J ends, which lost 6 bases and 2 bases, there was a span of 20 bases. The CDR3 is 16 residues long. The germline gives CDR1 MNHEY, CDR2 SMNVEV (reference sequence). The CDR3 DNA follows: TGTGCCAGCAGGCGCCGGGACTCCTCTCCGACCTACGAGCAGTACTTC. It specifies CASRRRDSSPTYEQYF.

This clone was found a few times. The J gene is TRBJ1-2, the V gene TRBV19; D gene ambiguous. This CDR3 contains 11 residues. In germline, CDR1 is LNHDA, CDR2 SQIVND (reference sequence). V lost 9 bases and J 7 bases, leaving 12 bases between the germline ends. The CDR3 bases are TGTGCCAGCCTCGCATTCAGTGGCTACACCTTC. The encoded protein is CASLAFSGYTF.

This clone was recorded once. The chain employs TRBV27 and TRBJ2-7; D remains unclear. CDR1 MNHEY and CDR2 SMNVEV come from the germline V gene (reference sequence). This CDR3 region has 14 residues. Trimming removed 3 bases at V and 0 bases at J, with 9 bases between. The CDR3 DNA sequence: TGTGCCAGCAGTTTGTCACCTAGCTCCTACGAGCAGTACTTC. Its protein is CASSLSPSSYEQYF.

The rearrangement links TRBV30 to TRBJ2-3, with D perhaps matching TRBD2 (5 bases). CDR1 and CDR2 from the germline V gene are GTSNPN and SVGIG (reference sequence). The CDR3 sequence is 13 residues long. V was shortened by 0 bases and J by 6 bases, with 10 bases between the two germline ends. The CDR3 region has the DNA TGTGCCTGGAGTGTAGGACTGTACGATACGCAGTATTTT. It encodes CAWSVGLYDTQYF.

The chain recombines TRBV5-5 with TRBJ2-1; 9 bases map to TRBD2. Germline trimming cut 3 bases from V and 10 bases from J; bases unmatched to any gene: 5. Looked up from germline, CDR1 is SGHKS and CDR2 is YYEKEE (reference sequence). The CDR3 totals 13 residues. CDR3 in DNA: TGTGCCAGCAGCTGGGGACTAGCCTTCGAGCAGTTCTTC. Encoded protein: CASSWGLAFEQFF.

This sequence joins TRBV2 and TRBJ1-2, with 8 bases matching TRBD1. The CDR3 has 13 amino acids. CDR1 is SNHLY and CDR2 is FYNNEI in the germline V gene. V shed 7 bases and J 8 bases; nucleotides not matched to a gene: 9. In DNA, the CDR3 is TGTGCCAGCATTACGACAGGGGTTAAAGGCTACACCTTC. It yields the protein CASITTGVKGYTF.

V and J are TRBV12-5 and TRBJ1-1, with D unclear. This CDR3 comprises 12 residues. Germline V gene sequence: CDR1 LGHNT, CDR2 FRNRAP. In DNA form, the CDR3 reads TGTGCCCCGGGAGGCCAGAACACTGAAGCTTTCTTT. Amino acid sequence: CAPGGQNTEAFF.

This chain links TRBV11-2 with TRBJ2-3; D not certain. V lost 1 base and J lost 0, with 5 bases in between. CDR1 is SGHAT, CDR2 FQNNGV, per germline. CDR3 length equals 14 residues. The CDR3 reads CASSLVGSTDTQYF. The CDR3 DNA is TGTGCCAGCAGCTTAGTTGGCAGCACAGATACGCAGTATTTT. The whole variable domain, filled in from reference TRBV11-2 and TRBJ2-3, reads EAGVAQSPRYKIIEKRQSVAFWCNPISGHATLYWYQQILGQGPKLLIQFQNNGVVDDSQLPKDRFSAERLKGVDSTLKIQPAKLEDSAVYLCASSLVGSTDTQYFGPGTRLTVL.

The chain employs TRBV28 and TRBJ2-7; maybe TRBD1 (5 bases). Germline loops: CDR1 MDHEN, CDR2 SYDVKM. This CDR3 contains 13 residues. V lost 6 bases, J lost 0 bases, and 9 bases lay in between. The CDR3 reads CASRTALSYEQYF. CDR3 nucleotide sequence: TGTGCCAGCAGGACAGCTCTCTCCTACGAGCAGTACTTC.

V and J are TRBV30 and TRBJ1-1; 10 bases line up with TRBD1. The CDR3 sequence is 15 residues long. V gave up 3 bases and J gave up 4 bases; unmatched junction bases: 8. Germline CDR1 is GTSNPN and CDR2 is SVGIG (reference sequence). In DNA form, the CDR3 reads TGTGCCTGGAGCGAGACAGGGGGCATTAGCACTGAAGCTTTCTTT. Translation: CAWSETGGISTEAFF.

V usage is TRBV28 and J usage is TRBJ2-5; D is possibly TRBD1 (6 bases). V gave up 5 bases and J gave up 3 bases, with 16 bases separating them. The germline V gene has CDR1 MDHEN and CDR2 SYDVKM. The length of the CDR3 is 15 residues. The CDR3 is CASSARGFGKETQYF. The CDR3 DNA is TGTGCCAGCAGTGCCAGGGGATTTGGCAAAGAGACCCAGTACTTC.

The chain couples TRBV19 to TRBJ2-2; 10 positions match TRBD2. CDR3 length equals 15 residues. The trim removed 9 bases at V and 3 bases at J, leaving 7 bases unmatched. Germline-derived CDR1 and CDR2 are LNHDA and SQIVND (reference sequence). CDR3 nucleotide sequence: TGTGCCAGCACCGCGGGACTAGCGCACACCGGGGAGCTGTTTTTT. This codes for CASTAGLAHTGELFF.

The V and J genes are TRBV11-2 and TRBJ1-2, with D unresolved. Looked up from germline, CDR1 is SGHAT and CDR2 is FQNNGV. This CDR3 has 14 residues. V was clipped by 1 base and J by 1 base, with 7 bases between them. The CDR3 loop is CASSLGRGNYGYTF. The CDR3 coding sequence is TGTGCCAGCAGCTTAGGCCGGGGTAACTATGGCTACACCTTC.

The chain links TRBV7-9 to TRBJ1-2; a possible D gene is TRBD1 (6 bases). V was cut by 4 bases and J by 7 bases, with 19 bases left in between. Germline values: CDR1 SEHNR, CDR2 FQNEAQ (reference sequence). The CDR3 contains 15 residues. The CDR3 here is CASSSSWGGQVGYTF. CDR3 nucleotide sequence: TGTGCCAGCAGCTCGAGCTGGGGGGGGCAAGTTGGCTACACCTTC. The full variable domain, completed using reference TRBV7-9 and TRBJ1-2, is DTGVSQNPRHKITKRGQNVTFRCDPISEHNRLYWYRQTLGQGPEFLTYFQNEAQLEKSRLLSDRFSAERPKGSFSTLEIQRTEQGDSAMYLCASSSSWGGQVGYTFGSGTRLTVV.